The text below deals with one TCR beta chain. What it binds is unknown. Expressed TCRB transcripts were sequenced because the entire RNA isolate underwent reverse transcription. The assay was immunoSEQ multiplex PCR, and TCRdb's table has in-frame clones only and misses some. Found here are 550,000 to 850,000 clones, 10% to 15% of them singletons; the top ten hold less than 0.025%. The CDR3 sequence is 12 residues long. Per the germline V gene, CDR1 is SGHRS and CDR2 is YFSETQ. V was pared by 3 bases and J by 6 bases, with 9 bases between. The data are from a study of beta chain features in type 1 diabetes. Study outcomes and limitations: TCRB CDR3s from Type 1 diabetes patients were moderately but significantly shorter in all four CD4+ subsets.

Source material: naive CD4+ T cells from blood. This chain joins TRBV5-1 and TRBJ2-5; D might be TRBD2 (5 bases). This TCR came from a man aged 18 to 29 with type 1 diabetes. For the CDR3, the DNA is TGCGCCAGCAGCTCCCCGGGGAAGACCCAGTACTTC. It yields the protein CASSSPGKTQYF.